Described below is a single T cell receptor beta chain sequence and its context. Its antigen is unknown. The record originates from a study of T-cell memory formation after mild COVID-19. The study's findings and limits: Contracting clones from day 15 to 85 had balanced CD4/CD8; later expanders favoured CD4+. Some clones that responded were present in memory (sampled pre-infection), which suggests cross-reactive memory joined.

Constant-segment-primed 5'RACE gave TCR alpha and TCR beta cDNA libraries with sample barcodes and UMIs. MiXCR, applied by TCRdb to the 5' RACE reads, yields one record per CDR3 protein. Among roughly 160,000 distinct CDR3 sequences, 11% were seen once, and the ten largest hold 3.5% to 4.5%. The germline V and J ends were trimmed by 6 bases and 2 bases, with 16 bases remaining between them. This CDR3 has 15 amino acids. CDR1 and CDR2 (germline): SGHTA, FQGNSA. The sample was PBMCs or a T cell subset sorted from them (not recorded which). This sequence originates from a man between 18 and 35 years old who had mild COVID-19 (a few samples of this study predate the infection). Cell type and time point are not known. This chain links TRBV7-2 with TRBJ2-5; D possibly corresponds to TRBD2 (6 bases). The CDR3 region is CASSKMGGAQETQYF. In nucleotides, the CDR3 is TGTGCCAGCAGTAAGATGGGGGGTGCGCAAGAGACCCAGTACTTC.